This TCR beta chain originates from a study of blood T cell repertoires in COVID-19. Study details: The origin of the acute and convalescent COVID-19 samples was the United States, Italy and Spain. T cells, B-cell-depleted T cells, or PBMCs supplied cDNA or gDNA.

The assay was immunoSEQ multiplex PCR, and TCRdb's table has in-frame clones only and misses some. The profile shows fewer than 60,000 clones, 70% to 90% of them singletons. Per germline, CDR1 LGHNT and CDR2 FRNRAP. V lost 5 bases and J lost 4, with 14 bases in between. The CDR3 runs to 14 residues. It was during active infection that Seattle patients were enrolled and then longitudinally followed. This clone was observed a few times. The chain couples TRBV12-5 to TRBJ2-5, with D tentatively TRBD2 (6 bases). The receptor comes from a man in his 60s with COVID-19, enrolled during active disease. The sequencing input was peripheral blood. The CDR3 protein is CASGTGLNGETQYF. The CDR3 nucleotides are TGTGCTAGTGGTACCGGACTAAACGGAGAGACCCAGTACTTC.